The 20 T cell receptor beta chains reported below all come from one sample, sequenced in a study of blood T cell repertoires in COVID-19. The repertoire was sequenced with immunoSEQ multiplex PCR; TCRdb's copy has only in-frame clones and lacks some. This table holds around 100,000 clones, about 91% found once. Material: peripheral blood. The receptors originated from a human donor in a cohort sampled during active COVID-19.

This clone was picked up one time. The chain combines TRBV27 with TRBJ2-1; 10 bases are a match to TRBD2. CDR1 MNHEY and CDR2 SMNVEV come from the germline V gene (reference sequence). The ends lost 7 bases at V and 4 bases at J; junction bases unmatched: 10. The CDR3 totals 16 residues. CDR3 sequence (DNA): TGTGCCAGCACTCCGCTAGCGGGAGAGTCTTACAATGAGCAGTTCTTC. Protein sequence: CASTPLAGESYNEQFF.

This rearrangement joins TRBV11-2 to TRBJ2-2; 11 bases agree with TRBD1. Trimming at V came to 5 bases and at J to 1 base, leaving 9 bases not matched to a gene. The CDR3 is 18 amino acids. CDR1 and CDR2 from the germline V gene are SGHAT and FQNNGV. Here the CDR3 DNA reads TGTGCCAGCAGCCGGGGACAGGGGGGAGGTAGGAACACCGGGGAGCTGTTTTTT. Its protein is CASSRGQGGGRNTGELFF.

V usage is TRBV4-3 and J usage is TRBJ1-2, with D possibly matching TRBD1 (5 bases). The V and J ends lost 1 base and 6 bases respectively, with 12 bases between them. Per the germline V gene, CDR1 is LGHNA and CDR2 is YSLEER. CDR3 length: 14 amino acids. CDR3 protein: CASSQGPGRDGYTF. DNA of the CDR3: TGCGCCAGCAGCCAAGGGCCAGGGAGGGATGGCTACACCTTC.

For the CDR3, the DNA is TGTGCCAGCAGTTACGGGACTAGCGTTCCCTACGAGCAGTACTTC. Protein: CASSYGTSVPYEQYF. The chain links TRBV6-6 to TRBJ2-7; TRBD2 agrees at 10 bases. Germline CDR1 reads MNHNY; CDR2 reads SVGAGI (reference sequence). The junction had 3 bases not matched to a gene; V was cut back by 2 bases and J by 2 bases. CDR3 length: 15 residues.

The chain has TRBV28 and TRBJ2-2, with D maybe TRBD2 (6 bases). V lost 8 bases to trimming and J lost 6 bases, with 13 bases between them. Germline V gene sequence: CDR1 MDHEN, CDR2 SYDVKM. The CDR3 runs to 13 residues. In nucleotides, the CDR3 is TGTGCCAGCCGGGAGAGTGGGCCCGGGGAGCTGTTTTTT. Residues: CASRESGPGELFF.

The chain couples TRBV7-2 to TRBJ2-7; 8 positions agree with TRBD2. Germline loops: CDR1 SGHTA, CDR2 FQGNSA. Germline trimming cut 5 bases from V and 4 bases from J; bases unmatched to any gene: 10. This CDR3 contains 15 residues. Here the CDR3 DNA reads TGTGCCAGCAGCGCACGAGCGGGAGTTTCTTACGAGCAGTACTTC. It encodes CASSARAGVSYEQYF.

This clone was picked up one time. The chain uses TRBV27 and TRBJ2-2; perhaps TRBD2 as D (5 bases). This CDR3 is 15 amino acids long. V lost 2 bases to trimming and J lost 4 bases, with 11 bases between them. Germline V gene data show CDR1 as MNHEY and CDR2 as SMNVEV (reference sequence). DNA for the CDR3: TGTGCCAGCAGTTTAAGAGTAGAGGGCACCGGGGAGCTGTTTTTT. Its protein product is CASSLRVEGTGELFF.

The chain combines TRBV30 with TRBJ2-2, with 7 bases matching TRBD2. Germline assignment: CDR1 GTSNPN and CDR2 SVGIG (reference sequence). CDR3 length: 15 residues. The V gene end was trimmed by 5 bases and the J gene end by 6 bases; junction bases not matched to a gene: 12. CDR3 sequence reads: CAWASPGLGAGELFF. CDR3 sequence (DNA): TGTGCCTGGGCCAGTCCCGGACTAGGGGCCGGGGAGCTGTTTTTT.

CDR3 sequence (DNA): TGTGCCAGCAGCCTCCCGGAGGATCAAGAGACCCAGTACTTC. Protein sequence: CASSLPEDQETQYF. The V gene is TRBV7-9, the J gene TRBJ2-5; D might be TRBD2 (5 bases). The CDR3 sequence is 14 residues long. Germline V gene lookup returns CDR1 SEHNR and CDR2 FQNEAQ (reference sequence). V dropped 5 bases and J dropped 2 bases, with 12 bases sitting between them.

The sample holds a few counts of this clone. The rearrangement uses TRBV19 and TRBJ2-7; possible D gene TRBD2, 5 bases. Germline CDR1 is LNHDA and CDR2 is SQIVND (reference sequence). This CDR3 has 14 residues. V was shortened by 7 bases and J by 3 bases, with 16 bases between the two germline ends. The CDR3 coding sequence is TGTGCCAGTAAACAGATCGAGGGCAACTACGAGCAGTACTTC. It translates to CASKQIEGNYEQYF.

This sequence joins TRBV7-2 and TRBJ2-1, with 8 bases identical to TRBD2. CDR1 is SGHTA and CDR2 is FQGNSA in the germline V gene. There are 14 residues in the CDR3. With 4 bases clipped from V and 10 bases from J, the junction kept 9 bases outside the gene matches. This CDR3 reads CASSSLAGGGEQFF. DNA of the CDR3: TGTGCCAGCAGCTCTCTAGCGGGTGGGGGGGAGCAGTTCTTC. The variable domain in full, with the rest retrieved from reference TRBV7-2 and TRBJ2-1, is GAGVSQSPSNKVTEKGKDVELRCDPISGHTALYWYRQSLGQGLEFLIYFQGNSAPDKSGLPSDRFSAERTGGSVSTLTIQRTQQEDSAVYLCASSSLAGGGEQFFGPGTRLTVL.

This chain connects TRBV9 to TRBJ2-7; no definite D call. Trimming left V 0 bases short and J 2 bases short, with 6 bases between. The CDR3 spans 13 residues. CDR1 and CDR2 (germline): SGDLS, YYNGEE. Here the CDR3 DNA reads TGTGCCAGCAGCGTAGGTCTAGCCTACGAGCAGTACTTC. This encodes CASSVGLAYEQYF.

The V call is TRBV5-4, the J call TRBJ2-1; D may be TRBD1 (7 bases). The CDR3 loop spans 19 amino acids. The V and J ends lost 0 bases and 6 bases respectively, with 25 bases between them. The V gene's germline CDR1 is SGHNT and CDR2 YYREEE (reference sequence). For the CDR3, the DNA is TGTGCCAGCAGCTTGGTAGGGGGCCTCGGAGGGAGTGGCGTCAATGAGCAGTTCTTC. Residues: CASSLVGGLGGSGVNEQFF.

The genes are TRBV7-8 and TRBJ2-7; no definite D call. Looked up from germline, CDR1 is SGHVS and CDR2 is FQNEAQ. The V end lost 1 base, the J end lost 1 base, and 14 bases lay between the germline ends. This CDR3 has 16 residues. For the CDR3, the DNA is TGTGCCAGCAGCTTAGGGGCAGGCGCCCTTTCCTACGAGCAGTACTTC. Translating gives CASSLGAGALSYEQYF. The full variable domain, in which reference TRBV7-8 and TRBJ2-7 provide the parts outside the CDR3, is GAGVSQSPRYKVAKRGQDVALRCDPISGHVSLFWYQQALGQGPEFLTYFQNEAQLDKSGLPSDRFFAERPEGSVSTLKIQRTQQEDSAVYLCASSLGAGALSYEQYFGPGTRLTVT.

This chain joins TRBV27 and TRBJ1-1; D remains unclear. The CDR3 runs 13 residues. V lost 3 bases and J 3 bases, leaving 8 bases between the germline ends. Germline CDR1 MNHEY, CDR2 SMNVEV (reference sequence). As DNA, the CDR3 is TGTGCCAGCAGTTTGGGCGGGGACACTGAAGCTTTCTTT. Protein product: CASSLGGDTEAFF.

V usage is TRBV28 and J usage is TRBJ1-3, with a weak D call TRBD1 (6 bases). V lost 3 bases and J lost 4, with 10 bases in between. This CDR3 is 14 amino acids long. The germline V gene encodes CDR1 MDHEN and CDR2 SYDVKM. The CDR3 region has the DNA TGTGCCAGCAGTTTGGACAGTTTCGGAAACACCATATATTTT. This encodes CASSLDSFGNTIYF. The variable domain in full, with the rest retrieved from reference TRBV28 and TRBJ1-3, is DVKVTQSSRYLVKRTGEKVFLECVQDMDHENMFWYRQDPGLGLRLIYFSYDVKMKEKGDIPEGYSVSREKKERFSLILESASTNQTSMYLCASSLDSFGNTIYFGEGSWLTVV.

V is TRBV10-3 and J is TRBJ1-1, with TRBD1 matching over 7 bases. This CDR3 has 16 amino acids. The germline V gene has CDR1 ENHRY and CDR2 SYGVKD. V lost 7 bases and J lost 0; bases outside the gene matches: 11. The DNA of the CDR3 is TGTGCCATCAAGTCGGGCAAGGGGGCTATGAACACTGAAGCTTTCTTT. Its protein is CAIKSGKGAMNTEAFF.

The rearrangement joins TRBV28 to TRBJ1-5; TRBD1 matches at 8 bases. CDR1 and CDR2 from the germline V gene are MDHEN and SYDVKM. The V and J ends lost 1 base and 5 bases, in that order; junction bases with no gene match: 7. The CDR3 contains 16 residues. The CDR3 DNA sequence: TGTGCCAGCAGTTTATCACAGGGGGGAATACATCAGCCCCAGCATTTT. The encoded protein is CASSLSQGGIHQPQHF.

The chain combines TRBV25-1 with TRBJ2-5; possible D gene TRBD1, 6 bases. CDR3 length equals 16 residues. Trimming shortened V by 8 bases and J by 5 bases, and 24 bases separated the two germline ends. Germline CDR1 MGHDK, CDR2 SYGVNS. The CDR3 loop is CASSSHTTGPDETQYF. The CDR3 coding sequence is TGTGCCAGCTCCTCTCACACAACAGGGCCGGATGAGACCCAGTACTTC. Variable domain in full (rest from reference TRBV25-1 and TRBJ2-5): EADIYQTPRYLVIGTGKKITLECSQTMGHDKMYWYQQDPGMELHLIHYSYGVNSTEKGDLSSESTVSRIRTEHFPLTLESARPSHTSQYLCASSSHTTGPDETQYFGPGTRLLVL.

This clone was recorded once. The chain combines TRBV6-2 or TRBV6-3 with TRBJ2-1; 10 bases align to TRBD2. This CDR3 comprises 18 residues. CDR1 is MNHEY, CDR2 SVGEGT, per germline. The V and J ends lost 2 bases and 4 bases, in that order; junction bases with no gene match: 11. The CDR3 DNA follows: TGTGCCAGCAGTTACCAGAGAGCCGGGACTAGCGAGTACAATGAGCAGTTCTTC. Translated, it gives CASSYQRAGTSEYNEQFF.